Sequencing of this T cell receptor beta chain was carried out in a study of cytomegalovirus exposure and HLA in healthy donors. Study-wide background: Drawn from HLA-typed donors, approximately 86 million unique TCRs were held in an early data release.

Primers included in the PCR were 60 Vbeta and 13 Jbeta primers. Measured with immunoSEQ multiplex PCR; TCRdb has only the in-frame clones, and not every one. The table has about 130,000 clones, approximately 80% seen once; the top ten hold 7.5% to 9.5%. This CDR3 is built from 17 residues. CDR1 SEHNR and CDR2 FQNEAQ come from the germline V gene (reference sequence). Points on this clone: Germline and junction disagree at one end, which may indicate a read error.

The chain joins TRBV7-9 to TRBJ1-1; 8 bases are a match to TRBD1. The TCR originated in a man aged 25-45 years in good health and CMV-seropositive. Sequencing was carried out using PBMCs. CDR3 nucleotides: TGTTCCAGCAGTTTAGACAGGGGCGCCTTGGGCGACACTGAAGCTTTCTTT. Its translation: CSSSLDRGALGDTEAFF.